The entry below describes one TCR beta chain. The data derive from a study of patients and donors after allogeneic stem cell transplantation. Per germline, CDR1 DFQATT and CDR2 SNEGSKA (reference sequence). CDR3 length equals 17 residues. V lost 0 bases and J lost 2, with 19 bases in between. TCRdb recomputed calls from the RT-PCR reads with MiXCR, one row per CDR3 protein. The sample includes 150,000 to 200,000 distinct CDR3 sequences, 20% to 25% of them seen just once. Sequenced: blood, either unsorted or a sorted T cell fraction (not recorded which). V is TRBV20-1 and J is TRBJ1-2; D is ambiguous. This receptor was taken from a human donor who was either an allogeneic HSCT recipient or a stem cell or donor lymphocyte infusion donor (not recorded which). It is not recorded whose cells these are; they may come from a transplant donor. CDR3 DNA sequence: TGCAGTGCTAGAGATCATAGCGGTAGCAGTCGAAACTATGGCTACACCTTC. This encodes CSARDHSGSSRNYGYTF.